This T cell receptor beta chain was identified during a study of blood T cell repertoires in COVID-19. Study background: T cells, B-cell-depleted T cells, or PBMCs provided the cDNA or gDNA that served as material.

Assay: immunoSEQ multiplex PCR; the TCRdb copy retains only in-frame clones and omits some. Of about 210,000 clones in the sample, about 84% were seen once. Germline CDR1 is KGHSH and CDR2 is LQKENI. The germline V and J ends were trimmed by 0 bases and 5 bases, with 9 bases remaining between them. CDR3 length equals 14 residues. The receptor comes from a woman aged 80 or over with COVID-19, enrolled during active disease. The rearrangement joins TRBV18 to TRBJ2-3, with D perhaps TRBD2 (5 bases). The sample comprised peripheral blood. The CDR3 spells CASSPPTTRDTQYF. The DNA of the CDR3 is TGTGCCAGCTCACCACCGACTACCAGAGATACGCAGTATTTT.